The present entry profiles one T cell receptor (beta chain) with its context. What antigen it recognizes has not been identified. Receptor amplification or capture employed the immunoSEQ multiplex PCR assay. A mixture of 60 forward primers for TCR Vbeta segments and 13 reverse primers for TCR Jbeta segments was used in the multiplex PCR. The CDR3 region of rearranged TCR beta genes was amplified from genomic DNA by a multiplex PCR assay. The amplified TCR beta libraries were sequenced on the Illumina HiSeq System as 87-base-pair reads. Concerning the study's data processing: Across the 500 to 700 repertoires, a later analysis counted 80 million or so unique TCR beta chains, around 11 million of which were shared by at least two donors. A nearest-neighbor algorithm error-corrected the raw reads and collapsed the reads into unique sequences, merging closely related sequences to remove PCR and sequencing errors. To assign V, D and J gene segments, CDR3 sequences were aligned to IMGT reference sequences. For a sequence to be retained, a match of at least six nucleotides was required to both a V gene segment and a J gene segment. Rearrangements were classified as productive when the CDR3 lacked stop codons and remained in frame with V and J, and all other rearrangements were classified as non-productive. CDR3 was defined by IMGT convention, running from the second conserved V-encoded cysteine to the conserved J-encoded phenylalanine. The earlier analysis of 587 of the donors excluded sequences that lacked an unambiguous match to a single V gene segment. In an earlier analysis of about 590 of the donors, a V segment was called functional when productive rearrangements were above 56.7%, and segregating when the standard deviation between donors exceeded 5%. A statistical classification framework was developed to diagnose cytomegalovirus status using the catalog of TCR beta chain sequences. A later analysis assigned V and J genes by comparing TCR nucleotide sequences with IMGT/GENE-DB human TR gene sequences. A later analysis assigned CDR3 sequences and most-parsimonious VDJ recombination scenarios with the TCRdist pipeline. A later analysis defined each TCR beta chain by its CDR3 amino acid sequence plus V-gene family, and excluded reads lacking a unique V-gene family. To address suspected cross-contamination and a sequencing artifact, a later analysis removed around 590 highly shared, low-generation-probability nucleotide sequences. In a later analysis, a clonal expansion index for each public chain was calculated from normalized within-repertoire ranks of inferred template counts. A later analysis computed generation probabilities with a VDJ recombination model fitted to out-of-frame rearrangements, and checked the results against IGoR. A later analysis scored TCR-TCR, TCR-HLA and TCR-CMV co-occurrence with hypergeometric tests, applying a repertoire-size bias correction to TCR pairs. To estimate false discovery rates, a later analysis permuted the HLA or CMV assignments 20 times. In a later analysis, co-occurring TCRs were grouped using DBSCAN, and TCRdist sequence similarity was added for clustering within HLA-allele-positive subsets. For co-occurrence clustering, repertoires with fewer than 30,000 or more than 120,000 public chains were excluded, along with 5 or 6 repertoires with anomalous nucleotide sharing. Not all clones reach the TCRdb copy of this immuneACCESS table, which keeps in-frame sequences only. Checked studies attribute under half of the gap to unresolved V genes and leave the rest unexplained. V and J calls and clone size are given by that table; D and trimming were obtained from the DNA. The sample's table lists a count of around 130,000 clones. The top ten clonotypes cover just under 2% of the sample.

From cysteine to phenylalanine, the CDR3 is 17 amino acids long. Left in the record is the CDR3 DNA by itself, 51 bases read in frame from the first base. As encoded in the germline V gene, CDR1 is SGHTA while CDR2 is FQGNSA. A distance of 21 bases separates the germline ends of V and J, which lose 5 bases and 5 bases respectively. In total, 666 healthy bone marrow donors made up the cohort. At the time of sampling, all cohort members were nominally healthy, though unrecorded immune exposures were likely present. The donor tested CMV seronegative, placing the donor among the approximately 360 seronegative members of the cohort. Every donor gave a peripheral blood sample, and the peripheral blood mononuclear cells from that sample were used for TCR beta sequencing. The Qiagen DNeasy Blood Extraction Kit was used to extract genomic DNA from the blood cell samples. The sample comes from a study of cytomegalovirus exposure and HLA in healthy donors (dated by TCRdb to about 2017). Context from the whole study: An earlier analysis of fewer than 750 of the donors reported around 280 Gb of sequence data and 90 million to 120 million unique TCR beta sequences obtained from 180 million or so T cells. To predict cytomegalovirus infection status, the study brought together high-throughput TCR immunosequencing, statistical association of individual TCRs with disease status, and machine learning. The study was designed to test whether signatures of past pathogen exposure could be identified by cataloging public T cell receptors. To decide whether each TCR beta V gene segment behaved as functional or pseudogenic, an earlier analysis of nearly 600 of the donors relied on high-throughput TCR beta sequencing. Both class I and class II loci were covered by HLA typing, at four-digit resolution. The number of typed donors differed by locus: about 620-640 for A, B, C, DRB1 and DQB1; 500 to 550 for DQA1; about 600 for DPA1; and around 490 for DPB1. Of the approximately 400 genotyped donors, around 81% fell in the genetic ancestry cluster associated with self-reported Caucasian donors. Among roughly 400 genotyped donors of the cohort, an average of 235,054 unique TCR beta nucleotide sequences were sequenced per donor, roughly 20% of them non-productive. Along with the approximately 620-subject first cohort, a separate validation cohort of over a hundred different subjects was used. In a later genetic analysis, genome-wide SNP genotypes for about 55% of the roughly 700 donors were used, and that subset was treated as a discovery cohort. A later analysis re-analyzed previously published TCR beta repertoires from roughly 630 donors and added high-resolution HLA genotyping to study TCR occurrence patterns. The later analysis used no new phenotypic data to find candidate immune exposures, relying instead on TCR beta sequences and their occurrence across donors. The study used immunosequencing to profile the T cell repertoires of more than 650 subjects and linked those repertoires to cytomegalovirus serostatus. Approximately 300 gigabases of sequencing data and approximately 80 million unique TCR sequences were included in an early release covering about 700 HLA-typed donors. Every discovery cohort repertoire had been produced on one sequencing platform. About five DR-DQ haplotypes were treated as single units for association and clustering because of strong linkage in the cohort. Donor age, sex, ethnicity and CMV serostatus were compiled alongside the repertoire data. The study at large found these results: According to a later analysis, parvovirus B19, influenza, CMV and Epstein-Barr virus appeared linked to several top co-occurrence clusters. In an earlier analysis of about 550 of the donors, most TCR beta V segments were observed in productive rearrangements about 87% or about 30% of the time, broadly matching IMGT annotations. V-gene and J-gene trimming of TCR beta chains was associated with a missense DCLRE1C variant in a later genetic analysis, and the association was replicated in an independent cohort. Because HLA typing was missing for some donors at each locus, association tests included only the typed subset. The only immune exposure information available for the cohort was CMV serostatus. Sequencing depth was assumed to be roughly uniform across donors in the presence/absence analyses, though that assumption may not hold. It was suggested by the authors that the approach could potentially be generalized to other disease states and immunological phenotypes. In both the original and validation cohorts, the classifier was reported to diagnose cytomegalovirus status with high specificity and sensitivity. Specific HLA alleles were associated with 16,951 TCR beta sequences at a false discovery rate of 0.05 in a later analysis. A group of highly shared sequence variants was considered likely to be a technical artifact of the sequencing pipeline. A further reported finding was that TCR beta sequences accurately predicted the HLA-A and HLA-B alleles for most subjects in the first cohort. When HLA alleles, especially DR and DQ, strongly co-occurred, attributing TCR associations to individual alleles was difficult. Across donors, most TCR sequences were observed very rarely, whereas some public TCRs were present in many individuals. The 87-base-pair reads could not distinguish some IMGT-functional V segments, including TRBV6-2 and TRBV6-3, so those segments were excluded. Because counts were too low, seventeen rarely observed V segments, including chromosome 9 orphons, were excluded from the earlier analysis of fewer than 650 of the donors. Only TCR beta chains were sequenced in this cohort, and the absence of alpha or paired-chain data limited detectable features. In a later analysis, the rate of TCR association differed among HLA loci, with DRB1 alleles having the most associated TCRs and HLA-C alleles having the fewest. In a later genetic analysis, fewer N-insertions in productive TCRs were reported among donors in an Asian-associated ancestry cluster than the roughly 640-donor mean. The study gave a list of 150 to 200 TCR beta chains associated with cytomegalovirus. In vitro tests confirmed that a few of the cytomegalovirus-associated TCR beta chains recognize cytomegalovirus antigens. A later analysis found that most CMV-associated TCR beta chains appeared HLA-restricted, with HLA associations seemingly driven largely by CMV exposure. Correlated functional status among segregating V segments might reflect linkage disequilibrium, but an unknown experimental factor could not be ruled out. In a later analysis, HLA-associated TCR beta chains were found to be more clonally expanded and to have lower generation probabilities than equally common non-associated chains.

Sequenced input: PBMCs. This chain is built from TRBV7-2 and TRBJ2-2; TRBD1 is perhaps the D gene, given 5 matching bases. The sequence was obtained from a woman aged 60-70 years in good health and CMV-seronegative. The sequenced DNA is TGTGCCAGCAGCCCACTCGACAGTCTCGCCTTGACCGGGGAGCTGTTTTTT. It is translated as CASSPLDSLALTGELFF.